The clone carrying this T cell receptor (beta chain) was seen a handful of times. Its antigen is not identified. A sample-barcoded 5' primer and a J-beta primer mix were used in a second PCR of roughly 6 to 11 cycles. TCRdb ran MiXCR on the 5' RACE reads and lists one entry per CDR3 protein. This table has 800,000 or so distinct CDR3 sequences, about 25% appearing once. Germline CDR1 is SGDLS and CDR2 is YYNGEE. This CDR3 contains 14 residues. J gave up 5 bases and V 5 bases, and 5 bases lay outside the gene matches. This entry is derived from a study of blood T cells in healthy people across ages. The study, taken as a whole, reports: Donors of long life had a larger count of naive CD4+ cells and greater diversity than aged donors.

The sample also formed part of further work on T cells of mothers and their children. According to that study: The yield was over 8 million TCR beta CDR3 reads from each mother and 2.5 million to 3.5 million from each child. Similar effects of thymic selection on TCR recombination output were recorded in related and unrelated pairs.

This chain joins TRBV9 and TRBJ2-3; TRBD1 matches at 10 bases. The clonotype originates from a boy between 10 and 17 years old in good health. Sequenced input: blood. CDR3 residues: CASRPTGGGDTQYF. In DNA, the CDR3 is TGTGCCAGCAGGCCGACAGGGGGCGGAGATACGCAGTATTTT.